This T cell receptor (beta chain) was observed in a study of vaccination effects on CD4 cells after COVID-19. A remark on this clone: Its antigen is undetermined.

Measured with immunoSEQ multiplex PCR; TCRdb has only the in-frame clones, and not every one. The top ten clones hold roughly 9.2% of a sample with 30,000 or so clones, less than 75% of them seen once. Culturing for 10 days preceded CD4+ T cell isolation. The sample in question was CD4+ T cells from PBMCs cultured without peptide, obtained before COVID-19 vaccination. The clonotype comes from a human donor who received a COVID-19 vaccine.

CDR3 sequence: CASSLWGAGGAEQYF. CDR3 nucleotides: TGTGCCAGCAGCTTGTGGGGGGCGGGAGGGGCCGAGCAGTACTTC. The rearrangement joins TRBV5-4 to TRBJ2-7; 9 positions match TRBD2. This CDR3 is built from 15 residues. The germline gives CDR1 SGHNT, CDR2 YYREEE (reference sequence). After removal of 1 base from V and 6 bases from J, the junction contained 8 bases not matched to a gene.